Listed below are T cell receptor beta chains from one sample, sequenced in a study of response to subunit inactivated influenza vaccine. TCRdb analysed the RT-PCR reads with MiXCR anew, one entry per CDR3 protein. The table has approximately 170,000 distinct CDR3 sequences, about an eighth seen once. The source was CD8+ T cells sorted from PBMCs, collected 5 to 6 days after vaccination. These receptor sequences come from a man aged 45-65 years who received an inactivated influenza vaccine. Both conserved end residues are part of each CDR3. D genes are given only for firm matches. Size tells how often a clone was seen (once, few, many) or the class of an expanded clone, and some rows leave it out.

D,V,J,size,DNA,CDR3
.,TRBV5-5,TRBJ1-1,few,TGTGCCAGCAGTAAGGGGTTCAACACTGAAGCTTTCTTT,CASSKGFNTEAFF
.,TRBV7-8,TRBJ2-7,.,TGTGCCAGCAGACCCGGCGGGGCGCCGACCTACGAGCAGTACTTC,CASRPGGAPTYEQYF
TRBD1,TRBV6-2/TRBV6-3,TRBJ1-5,few,TGTGCCAGCAGTTACAGGACAGGGGGCAATCAGCCCCAGCATTTT,CASSYRTGGNQPQHF
TRBD1,TRBV5-1,TRBJ2-2,.,TGCGCCAGCAGCCAAGGGACAGCGGTGAGGGACACCGGGGAGCTGTTTTTT,CASSQGTAVRDTGELFF
.,TRBV15,TRBJ2-5,few,TGTGCCACCAGCAGAGATATAGGGTTTGAGACCCAGTACTTC,CATSRDIGFETQYF
TRBD1,TRBV4-3,TRBJ2-5,few,TGCGCCAGCAGCCAAGCTCTGACACAGGGGGTGGAGACCCAGTACTTC,CASSQALTQGVETQYF
.,TRBV29-1,TRBJ1-1,few,TGCAGCGTTGAATTTCCACAGGGAGCTAACACTGAAGCTTTCTTT,CSVEFPQGANTEAFF
.,TRBV7-9,TRBJ2-7,.,TGTGCCAGCAGCTTTACAGGGAGTGTCTACGAGCAGTACTTC,CASSFTGSVYEQYF
TRBD1,TRBV30,TRBJ2-1,.,TGTGCCTTAACCGGGACAGGAGGATACAATGAGCAGTTCTTC,CALTGTGGYNEQFF
.,TRBV29-1,TRBJ2-3,.,TGCAGCGTTGAAGGCGGGAGCACAGATACGCAGTATTTT,CSVEGGSTDTQYF
.,TRBV15,TRBJ1-5,.,TGTGCCACCAGCAGGGAAGGGGGGGCCATTCAGCCCCAGCATTTT,CATSREGGAIQPQHF
.,TRBV29-1,TRBJ2-1,.,TGCAGCGTTCCTCAAACTACCGGGATCGAAGGTTGGAATGAGCAGTTCTTC,CSVPQTTGIEGWNEQFF
.,TRBV9,TRBJ2-2,.,TGTGCCAGCAGCGTAGGGGTGGGGGAGCTGTTTTTT,CASSVGVGELFF
TRBD2,TRBV4-3,TRBJ2-7,many,TGCGCCAGCAGCCACCTAGCGGCTTCAGCGTACGAGCAGTACTTC,CASSHLAASAYEQYF
.,TRBV28,TRBJ2-7,few,TGTGCCAGCAGTTTGCAGGGGCGCGGATACGAGCAGTACTTC,CASSLQGRGYEQYF
.,TRBV7-2,TRBJ1-6,few,TGTGCCAGCAGCTTAGTTTCACCCCTCCACTTT,CASSLVSPLHF
.,TRBV7-2,TRBJ1-1,few,TGTGCCAGCAGCGTAGGACAGAGCACTGAAGCTTTCTTT,CASSVGQSTEAFF
.,TRBV13,TRBJ2-7,few,TGTGCCAGCAGCCTTAGGGACGGGAACTACGAGCAGTACTTC,CASSLRDGNYEQYF
.,TRBV15,TRBJ1-6,.,TGTGCCACCAAGGAAGGAGGGAGAGGTTCACCCCTCCACTTT,CATKEGGRGSPLHF
.,TRBV4-3,TRBJ2-5,.,TGCGCCAGCAGCCAAGATGGGAAGGAGACAGAGACCCAGTACTTC,CASSQDGKETETQYF
TRBD1,TRBV18,TRBJ2-7,.,TGTGCCAGCTCACCAACGTCGGGACAGGGATCCTACGAGCAGTACTTC,CASSPTSGQGSYEQYF
.,TRBV27,TRBJ2-2,few,TGTGCCAGCAGTTTTAGGCGGGGCCCCACCGGGGAGCTGTTTTTT,CASSFRRGPTGELFF
.,TRBV6-1,TRBJ2-7,few,TGTGCCAGCAAACACCTCGCTGCCGGCGGATACGAGCAGTACTTC,CASKHLAAGGYEQYF
.,TRBV5-1,TRBJ2-1,few,TGCGCCAGCAGCTTGGTTGCTTATGAGCAGTTCTTC,CASSLVAYEQFF
TRBD2,TRBV27,TRBJ2-5,few,TGTGCCAGCAGTTTAAGCGGGGGGGCCCTGGAGACCCAGTACTTC,CASSLSGGALETQYF
TRBD2,TRBV27,TRBJ2-7,.,TGTGCCAGCAGCCATCGGGGGGGGACTAGCCCACCGGAGCAGTACTTC,CASSHRGGTSPPEQYF
.,TRBV6-6,TRBJ2-7,.,TGTGCCAGCAGTTACTCGGTCACCTACGAGCAGTACTTC,CASSYSVTYEQYF
TRBD2,TRBV29-1,TRBJ2-3,once,TGCAGCGTTGAAGTGACTAGCGGGAGCACAGATACGCAGTATTTT,CSVEVTSGSTDTQYF
.,TRBV11-2,TRBJ2-1,few,TGTGCCAGCAGCGCCACTAGAGCGGCCTACAATGAGCAGTTCTTC,CASSATRAAYNEQFF
TRBD1,TRBV7-8,TRBJ2-7,many,TGTGCCAGCAGCCACGGACAGGGCTACGAGCAGTACTTC,CASSHGQGYEQYF
.,TRBV27,TRBJ2-7,few,TGTGCCAGTAGACCAATCGGCCCCACCTACGAGCAGTACTTC,CASRPIGPTYEQYF
TRBD1,TRBV5-1,TRBJ2-7,few,TGCGCCAGCAGCTTGGCCCTGGCAGGGGGCACCTACGAGCAGTACTTC,CASSLALAGGTYEQYF
.,TRBV3-1,TRBJ1-2,.,TGTGCCAGCAGCCAAGATCGGGCCTTTTATGGCTACACCTTC,CASSQDRAFYGYTF
.,TRBV12-3/TRBV12-4,TRBJ2-2,many,TGTGCCAGCAGTTTATTGGCAACCGGGGAGCTGTTTTTT,CASSLLATGELFF
.,TRBV12-3/TRBV12-4,TRBJ1-1,.,TGTGCCAGCAGTTTAACCATTGGGGGGCCCGCTGAAGCTTTCTTT,CASSLTIGGPAEAFF
TRBD1,TRBV7-2,TRBJ1-1,.,TGTGCCAGCAGCTTAGTTCCGGACAGGACAGCTGAAGCTTTCTTT,CASSLVPDRTAEAFF
.,TRBV6-2/TRBV6-3,TRBJ2-5,.,TGTGCCAGCAGTTACTCCTGGGCAGGCTGGTCGATCCAAGAGACCCAGTACTTC,CASSYSWAGWSIQETQYF
.,TRBV5-6,TRBJ2-7,few,TGTGCCAGCAGCATGGGGACACCTCGGATTCAGGACTTC,CASSMGTPRIQDF
TRBD1,TRBV28,TRBJ1-6,.,TGTGCCAGCAGTTTGGGACAGGCAGATAATTCACCCCTCCACTTT,CASSLGQADNSPLHF
.,TRBV2,TRBJ2-6,.,TGTGCCAGCACGGGGGACTCTGGGGCCAACGTCCTGACTTTC,CASTGDSGANVLTF
.,TRBV12-3/TRBV12-4,TRBJ2-7,few,TGTGCCAGCAGTTTAGTTGGACTCCCCGAGCAGTACTTC,CASSLVGLPEQYF
.,TRBV10-3,TRBJ2-7,once,TGTGCCATAAGGACGGAAGGGGGGTACGAGCAGTACTTC,CAIRTEGGYEQYF
.,TRBV29-1,TRBJ2-7,.,TGCAGCGTTGATAACGGCTACGAGCAGTACTTC,CSVDNGYEQYF
.,TRBV6-1,TRBJ2-1,once,TGTGCCAGCAAGGGCCGCAGCTCCTACAATGAGCAGTTCTTC,CASKGRSSYNEQFF
.,TRBV3-1,TRBJ2-3,many,TGTGCCAGCAGCCAAGATGGGGGGCCAAGCACAGATACGCAGTATTTT,CASSQDGGPSTDTQYF
TRBD2,TRBV6-1,TRBJ2-1,few,TGTGCCAGCAGTCCCACTAGCGTGGCGAATTATGAGCAGTTCTTC,CASSPTSVANYEQFF
TRBD2,TRBV11-3,TRBJ2-3,few,TGTGCCAGCAGCTTAAGCGGGGAGATTACAGATACGCAGTATTTT,CASSLSGEITDTQYF
TRBD1,TRBV5-1,TRBJ2-7,few,TGCGCCAGCAGCTGGCCGGGACAGGGGGCATCAGAGCAGTACTTC,CASSWPGQGASEQYF
TRBD1,TRBV4-3,TRBJ2-5,.,TGCGCCAGCAGCCAAGATTGGAGACAGGGCTTGTACCAAGAGACCCAGTACTTC,CASSQDWRQGLYQETQYF
TRBD2,TRBV7-8,TRBJ2-3,.,TGTGCCAGCAGCTTAACTAGCGGGGGGTTCACAGATACGCAGTATTTT,CASSLTSGGFTDTQYF
.,TRBV10-3,TRBJ2-7,many,TGTGCCATCAGTGAGTCTGGGCAGTCAACCTACGAGCAGTACTTC,CAISESGQSTYEQYF
.,TRBV20-1,TRBJ2-7,.,TGCAGTGCTAGAGGGAGTCAGTCCTACGAGCAGTACTTC,CSARGSQSYEQYF
.,TRBV15,TRBJ2-3,few,TGTGCCACCAGCACGCCGGGACACCGCACAGATACGCAGTATTTT,CATSTPGHRTDTQYF
TRBD1,TRBV6-1,TRBJ2-7,many,TGTGCCAGCAGCTCCGGCCGGACAGGGGACGAGCAGTACTTC,CASSSGRTGDEQYF
TRBD1,TRBV11-2,TRBJ2-3,many,TGTGCCAGCAGCTTAGGTTCCAGGGGGCCAGATACGCAGTATTTT,CASSLGSRGPDTQYF
.,TRBV7-8,TRBJ2-7,many,TGTGCCAGCAGCACGCAAGGCTCCTCCTACGAGCAGTACTTC,CASSTQGSSYEQYF